Reported below is one T cell receptor beta chain. Per the original methods: Using reference gene primer amplification, nucleated cell counts were estimated. Using immunoSEQ multiplex PCR, the repertoire was profiled, and TCRdb retains in-frame clones only, with some absent. Clonal size and the V and J genes are those of that table, whereas D and trimming came from the DNA. The sample holds approximately 97,000 clones; 85% are singletons and the top ten take 35% to 45%. These data come from a study of blood T cell repertoires in COVID-19. The CDR3 spans 15 residues. Between the trimmed V and J ends, which lost 0 bases and 6 bases, there was a span of 13 bases. CDR1 and CDR2 from the germline V gene are MGHRA and YSYEKL.

The rearrangement uses TRBV4-1 and TRBJ2-3, with a tentative D call TRBD2 (6 bases). The receptor comes from a man older than 75 with acute or convalescent COVID-19. Sequencing was performed on peripheral blood. The CDR3 is CASSQDWGELDTQYF. For the CDR3, the DNA is TGCGCCAGCAGCCAAGATTGGGGGGAGTTGGATACGCAGTATTTT.